This TCR beta chain derives from a study of blood T cell repertoires in COVID-19. Study in general: In each case, the material was cDNA or gDNA derived from T cells, B-cell-depleted T cells, or PBMCs.

V lost 6 bases and J 3 bases, leaving 11 bases between the germline ends. The CDR3 covers 13 residues. Germline loops: CDR1 ENHRY, CDR2 SYGVKD. Generated by immunoSEQ multiplex PCR, the TCRdb table keeps only in-frame clones and is missing some. The sample lists roughly 260,000 clones; 83% were seen once. Shortly before study entry, within 2 weeks, exposed participants had met a COVID-19 case. J is TRBJ1-1 and V is TRBV10-3; D is uncertain. The receptor comes from a woman between 35 and 50 years old who had been exposed to COVID-19. Input material: PBMCs or T cells enriched from blood (not recorded which). The CDR3 here is CAISVIRDTEAFF. The CDR3 bases are TGTGCCATCAGCGTTATTCGGGACACTGAAGCTTTCTTT.